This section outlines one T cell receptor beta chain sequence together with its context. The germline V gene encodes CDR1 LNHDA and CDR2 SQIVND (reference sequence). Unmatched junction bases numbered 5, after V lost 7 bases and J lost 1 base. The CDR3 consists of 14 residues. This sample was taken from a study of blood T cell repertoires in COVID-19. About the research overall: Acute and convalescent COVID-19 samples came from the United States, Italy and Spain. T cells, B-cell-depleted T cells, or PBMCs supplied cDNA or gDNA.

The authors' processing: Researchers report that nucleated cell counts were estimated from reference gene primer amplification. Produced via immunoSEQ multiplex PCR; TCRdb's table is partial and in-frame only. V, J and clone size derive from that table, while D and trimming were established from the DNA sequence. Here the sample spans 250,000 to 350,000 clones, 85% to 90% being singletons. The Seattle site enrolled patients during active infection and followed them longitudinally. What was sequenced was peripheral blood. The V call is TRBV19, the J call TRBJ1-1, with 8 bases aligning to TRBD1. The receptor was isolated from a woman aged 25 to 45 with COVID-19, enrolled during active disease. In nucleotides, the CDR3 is TGTGCCAGTACCCCGGACAGGGCGAACACTGAAGCTTTCTTT. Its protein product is CASTPDRANTEAFF.